One and the same sample provided the 20 T cell receptor beta chains below, sequenced in a study of shared clonotypes between healthy human individuals. The protocol was immunoSEQ multiplex PCR, while the TCRdb copy is restricted to in-frame clones and leaves out a portion. This table holds approximately 100,000 clones, roughly 70% found once. The sample consisted of memory CD8+ T cells sorted from blood. Sample subset: CD45RO+ cells pooled with CCR7-negative TemRA cells. These receptors originate from a woman aged 25 to 39 in good health.

This chain connects TRBV4-2 to TRBJ2-5; D may correspond to TRBD1 or TRBD2 (5 bases each). With 0 bases removed from V and 2 bases from J, the gap between germline ends came to 16 bases. The CDR3 runs 17 residues. Germline loops: CDR1 LGHNA, CDR2 YNFKEQ. CDR3 in DNA: TGTGCCAGCAGCCAAGATGGGGACGGCGGAGAGCAAGAGACCCAGTACTTC. It encodes CASSQDGDGGEQETQYF.

The chain links TRBV13 to TRBJ1-2; D gene uncertain. This CDR3 comprises 12 residues. The germline gives CDR1 PRHDT, CDR2 FYEKMQ (reference sequence). V was clipped by 5 bases and J by 10 bases, with 14 bases between them. The CDR3: CASSHANPDYTF. The CDR3 DNA reads as TGTGCCAGCAGCCACGCAAATCCAGACTACACCTTC.

The rearrangement links TRBV30 to TRBJ1-1; no clear D. V was clipped by 4 bases and J by 0 bases, with 12 bases between them. Germline V gene lookup returns CDR1 GTSNPN and CDR2 SVGIG (reference sequence). This CDR3 contains 14 residues. The CDR3 DNA is TGTGCCTGGACCGCCGGGGTCATGAACACTGAAGCTTTCTTT. Translated, it gives CAWTAGVMNTEAFF.

Ten or more counts support this clone. This sequence joins TRBV29-1 and TRBJ2-1, with TRBD2 matching over 7 bases. CDR1 is SQVTM and CDR2 is ANQGSEA in the germline V gene. There are 13 residues in the CDR3. The junction had 6 bases not matched to a gene; V was cut back by 3 bases and J by 7 bases. The CDR3 sequence: CSVERREGNEQFF. In DNA, the CDR3 is TGCAGCGTTGAGCGCAGGGAGGGGAATGAGCAGTTCTTC.

The chain couples TRBV29-1 to TRBJ2-7; tentatively, D is TRBD2 (6 bases). This CDR3 is built from 13 residues. Germline loops: CDR1 SQVTM, CDR2 ANQGSEA. Deletions cut 7 bases from V and 0 bases from J, with 13 bases between. The CDR3 loop reads CSAGDVHSYEQYF. The CDR3 nucleotides read TGCAGCGCGGGGGACGTCCACTCCTACGAGCAGTACTTC.

As to this clone: Other nucleotide sequences in the sample specify the same CDR3. This CDR3 is CASSPAQQETQYF. The CDR3 DNA reads as TGTGCCAGTAGTCCGGCACAGCAAGAGACCCAGTACTTC. This sequence joins TRBV19 and TRBJ2-5; D is ambiguous. Germline CDR1 is LNHDA and CDR2 is SQIVND (reference sequence). The CDR3 has 13 amino acids. V lost 5 bases and J 2 bases, leaving 9 bases between the germline ends.

This clone was seen only a few times. The rearrangement links TRBV4-2 to TRBJ2-7; D not certain. Germline V gene data show CDR1 as LGHNA and CDR2 as YNFKEQ. The CDR3 contains 12 residues. V was clipped by 5 bases and J by 4 bases, with 9 bases between them. Here the CDR3 DNA reads TGTGCCAGCAGCTTAGGCGGATACGAGCAGTACTTC. This translates into CASSLGGYEQYF.

This sequence joins TRBV27 and TRBJ2-1, with a weak D call TRBD2 (6 bases). Per the germline V gene, CDR1 is MNHEY and CDR2 is SMNVEV (reference sequence). Trimming cost V 6 bases and J 3 bases, with 18 bases left between them. The CDR3 length is 16 residues. The CDR3 here is CASSQTGTGYYNEQFF. The CDR3 nucleotides read TGTGCCAGCAGCCAGACCGGGACTGGGTACTACAATGAGCAGTTCTTC.

This clone was recorded once. The chain is built from TRBV5-1 and TRBJ1-1; D gene ambiguous. The V and J ends lost 7 bases and 1 base respectively, with 20 bases between them. The CDR3 extends over 16 amino acids. The germline gives CDR1 SGHRS, CDR2 YFSETQ. In DNA form, the CDR3 reads TGCGCCAGCTCTCGGCCGGGTAGGCGCGAGAACACTGAAGCTTTCTTT. Amino acids: CASSRPGRRENTEAFF.

V and J are TRBV18 and TRBJ2-4, with 7 bases aligning to TRBD1. V lost 2 bases, J lost 5 bases, and 6 bases stayed unmatched. CDR3 length: 15 residues. The germline CDR1 and CDR2 sequences are KGHSH and LQKENI. CDR3 sequence: CASSPSDRVQNIQYF. In nucleotides, the CDR3 is TGTGCCAGCTCACCAAGCGACAGGGTCCAAAACATTCAGTACTTC.

The chain links TRBV7-9 to TRBJ2-3; tentatively, D is TRBD2 (7 bases). V lost 1 base and J 5 bases, leaving 16 bases between the germline ends. Germline V gene lookup returns CDR1 SEHNR and CDR2 FQNEAQ (reference sequence). This CDR3 spans 16 amino acids. CDR3: CASSLGSGGAGDTQYF. The CDR3 region has the DNA TGTGCCAGCAGCTTAGGGTCGGGGGGCGCAGGAGATACGCAGTATTTT.

The J gene is TRBJ2-7, the V gene TRBV2; TRBD1 matches 7 bases. Per germline, CDR1 SNHLY and CDR2 FYNNEI. There are 16 residues in the CDR3. Trimming at V came to 4 bases and at J to 3 bases, leaving 12 bases not matched to a gene. The chain's CDR3 is CASSGLRDRKFYEQYF. The CDR3 DNA reads as TGTGCCAGCAGTGGCCTCCGGGACAGAAAATTCTACGAGCAGTACTTC.

This clone was picked up a small number of times. Relative to the germline gene, one junction end is altered; a read error may explain this. V and J are TRBV6-6 and TRBJ2-7, with 9 bases aligning to TRBD2. The CDR3 extends over 14 amino acids. Germline loops: CDR1 MNHNY, CDR2 SVGAGI (reference sequence). CDR3 nucleotide sequence: TGTGCCATCAGTGAGTCGCGGGAGGGCTACGAGCAGTACTTC. Translating gives CAISESREGYEQYF.

V and J are TRBV25-1 and TRBJ2-1; TRBD2 aligns across 7 bases. V gave up 2 bases and J gave up 7 bases; unmatched junction bases: 14. The CDR3 runs 17 residues. Germline V gives CDR1 MGHDK, CDR2 SYGVNS. This chain's CDR3 is CASSEGGEGRAVNEQFF. The CDR3 nucleotides are TGTGCCAGCAGTGAAGGGGGGGAGGGGAGGGCCGTTAATGAGCAGTTCTTC.

This chain uses TRBV9 with TRBJ2-6; no clear D gene. The germline V and J ends were trimmed by 4 bases and 4 bases, with 18 bases remaining between them. The CDR3 sequence is 17 residues long. Germline V gene sequence: CDR1 SGDLS, CDR2 YYNGEE. CDR3 bases: TGTGCCAGCAGCTCACAGAACGGTCGGCCCGGGGCCAACGTCCTGACTTTC. Translated, it gives CASSSQNGRPGANVLTF.

This clone showed up just a few times. This chain uses TRBV6-4 with TRBJ2-2, with TRBD2 as a possible D gene (5 bases). The germline CDR1 and CDR2 sequences are MRHNA and SNTAGT. Trimming removed 8 bases at V and 6 bases at J, with 19 bases between. The CDR3 length is 15 residues. CDR3 in amino acids: CASLEDASGPGELFF. Written as DNA, the CDR3 is TGTGCCAGCTTGGAGGACGCATCCGGACCCGGGGAGCTGTTTTTT.

The chain uses TRBV6-1 and TRBJ2-3; D is undetermined. Germline V CDR1 and CDR2: MNHNS, SASEGT. V shed 5 bases and J shed 4 bases, with 7 bases lying between them. CDR3 length equals 12 residues. The CDR3 here is CASSIASDTQYF. In DNA form, the CDR3 reads TGTGCCAGCAGTATTGCCTCAGATACGCAGTATTTT.

The chain joins TRBV5-6 to TRBJ1-2, with 7 bases matching TRBD1. Looked up from germline, CDR1 is SGHDT and CDR2 is YYEEEE. The junction had 5 bases not matched to a gene; V was cut back by 2 bases and J by 4 bases. This CDR3 contains 14 residues. The CDR3 reads CASSLGQALYGYTF. CDR3 bases: TGTGCCAGCAGCTTAGGACAGGCACTCTATGGCTACACCTTC.

About this clone: Different DNA sequences within this sample yield the same CDR3. This chain links TRBV7-3 with TRBJ2-1; no reliable D call. The V and J ends lost 1 base and 5 bases respectively, with 6 bases between them. The CDR3 runs to 13 residues. CDR1 and CDR2 (germline): SGHTA, FQGTGA. CDR3 amino acids: CASSLRTDNEQFF. In nucleotides, the CDR3 is TGTGCCAGCAGCTTAAGGACCGACAATGAGCAGTTCTTC.

The V call is TRBV7-9, the J call TRBJ1-2; D is undetermined. The CDR3 is 18 residues long. Trimming shortened V by 1 base and J by 4 bases, and 22 bases separated the two germline ends. Germline CDR1 reads SEHNR; CDR2 reads FQNEAQ (reference sequence). The CDR3 coding sequence is TGTGCCAGCAGCTTAGTTTTCGAAAGGGCGACCCGGGGCTATGGCTACACCTTC. Translated: CASSLVFERATRGYGYTF.